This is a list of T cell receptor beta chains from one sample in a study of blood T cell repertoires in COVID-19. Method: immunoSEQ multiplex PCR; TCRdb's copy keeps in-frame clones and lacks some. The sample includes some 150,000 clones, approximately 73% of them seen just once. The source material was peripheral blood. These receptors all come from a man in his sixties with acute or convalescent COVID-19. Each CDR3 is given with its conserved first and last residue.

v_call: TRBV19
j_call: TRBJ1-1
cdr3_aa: CATSSRENTEAFF

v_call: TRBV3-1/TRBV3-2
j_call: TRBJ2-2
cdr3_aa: CASSQRVLPLRGGELFF

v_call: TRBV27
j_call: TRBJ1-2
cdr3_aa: CASSLHQVPNYGYTF

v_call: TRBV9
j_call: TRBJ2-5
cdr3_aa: CASSVASSYQETQYF

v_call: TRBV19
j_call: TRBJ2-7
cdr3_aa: CASSFIGTGDEQYF

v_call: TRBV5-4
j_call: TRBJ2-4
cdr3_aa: CASSLAGATKNIQYF

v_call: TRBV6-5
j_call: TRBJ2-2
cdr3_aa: CASASSGSGTGELFF

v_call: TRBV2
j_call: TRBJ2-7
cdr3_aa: CAGQGPLVYEQYF

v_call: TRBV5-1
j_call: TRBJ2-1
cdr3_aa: CASSLRGRANNEQFF

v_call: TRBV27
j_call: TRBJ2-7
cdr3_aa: CASSLSSRVVYEQYF

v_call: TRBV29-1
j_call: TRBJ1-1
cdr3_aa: CSVARDPGTEAFF

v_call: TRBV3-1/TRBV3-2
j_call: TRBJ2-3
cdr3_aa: CASSLDTSYTDTQYF

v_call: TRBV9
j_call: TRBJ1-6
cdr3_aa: CASSLGQRYSYNSPLHF

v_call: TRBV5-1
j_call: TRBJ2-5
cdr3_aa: CASSLEDSSAETQYF

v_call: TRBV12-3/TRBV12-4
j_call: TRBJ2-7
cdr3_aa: CASSSGTGNEQYF

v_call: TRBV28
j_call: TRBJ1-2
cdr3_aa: CASSLSRSYGYTF

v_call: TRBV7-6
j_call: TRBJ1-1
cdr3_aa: CASSLGGEAFF

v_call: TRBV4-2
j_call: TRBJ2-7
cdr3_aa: CASSQDVGAGLTYEQYF

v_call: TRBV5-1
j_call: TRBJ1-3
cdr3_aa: CASSLGQGGGNTIYF

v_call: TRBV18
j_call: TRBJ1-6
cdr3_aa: CASSPTGGDSPLHF

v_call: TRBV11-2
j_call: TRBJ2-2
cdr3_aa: CASSLDRGELFF

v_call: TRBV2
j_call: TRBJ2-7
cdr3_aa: CASMTSEAYEQYF

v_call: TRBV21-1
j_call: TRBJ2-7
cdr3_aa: CASSKREDKTYEQYF

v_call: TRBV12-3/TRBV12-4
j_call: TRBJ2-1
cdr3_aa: CASILGASHEQFF

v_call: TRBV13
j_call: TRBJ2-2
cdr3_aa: CASSYAGTGDTGELFF

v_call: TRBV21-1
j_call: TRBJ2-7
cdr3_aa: CASSTTLAEPPYEQYF

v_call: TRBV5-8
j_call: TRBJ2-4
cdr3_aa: CASSFTGVNIQYF

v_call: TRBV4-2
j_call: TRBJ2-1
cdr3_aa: CASSQDALATNEQFF

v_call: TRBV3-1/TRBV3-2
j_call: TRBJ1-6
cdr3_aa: CASSRMDRGNSPLHF

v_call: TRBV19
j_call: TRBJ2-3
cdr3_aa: CASKRQAGFTDTQYF